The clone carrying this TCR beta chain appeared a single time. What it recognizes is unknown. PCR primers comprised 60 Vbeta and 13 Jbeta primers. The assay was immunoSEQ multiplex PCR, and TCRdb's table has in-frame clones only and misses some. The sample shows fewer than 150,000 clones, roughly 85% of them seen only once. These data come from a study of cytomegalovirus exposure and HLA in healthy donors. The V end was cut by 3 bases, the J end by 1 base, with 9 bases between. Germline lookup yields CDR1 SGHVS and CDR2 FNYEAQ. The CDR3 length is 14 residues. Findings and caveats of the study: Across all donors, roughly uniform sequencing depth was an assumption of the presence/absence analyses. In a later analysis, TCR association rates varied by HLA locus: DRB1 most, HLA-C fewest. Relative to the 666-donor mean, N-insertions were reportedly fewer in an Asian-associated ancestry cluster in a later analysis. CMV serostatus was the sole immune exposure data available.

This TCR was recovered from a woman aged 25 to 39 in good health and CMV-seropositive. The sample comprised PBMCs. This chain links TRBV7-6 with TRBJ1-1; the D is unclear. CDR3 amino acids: CASSFTSGNTEAFF. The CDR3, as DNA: TGTGCCAGCAGCTTTACCTCAGGGAACACTGAAGCTTTCTTT.